These 3 T cell receptor beta chains were sequenced from one sample in a study of blood T cell repertoires in COVID-19. Sequencing was performed with immunoSEQ multiplex PCR; in TCRdb, only in-frame clones are kept and a portion is missing. The table lists some 240,000 clones, roughly 89% of them singletons. What was sequenced was peripheral blood. All receptors derive from a man aged 55-75 years who had recovered from COVID-19.

The rearrangement uses TRBV19 and TRBJ2-5; 8 nucleotides align to TRBD1. The CDR3 is made up of 14 amino acids. Germline V gene lookup returns CDR1 LNHDA and CDR2 SQIVND (reference sequence). Germline trimming cut 5 bases from V and 4 bases from J; bases unmatched to any gene: 6. CDR3 sequence (DNA): TGTGCCAGTAGTCGGACAGGGCCCCCAGAGACCCAGTACTTC. It translates to CASSRTGPPETQYF.

The chain has TRBV2 and TRBJ2-7, with D unclear. V lost 1 base, J lost 3 bases, and 13 bases lay in between. The CDR3 extends over 15 amino acids. Germline CDR1 reads SNHLY; CDR2 reads FYNNEI. The CDR3: CASSEETTHYYEQYF. CDR3 DNA sequence: TGTGCCAGCAGTGAAGAAACTACCCATTACTACGAGCAGTACTTC.

In DNA form, the CDR3 reads TGTGCCAGCTCACATCAGGGTTCGGTCTCTGGAAACACCATATATTTT. The encoded protein is CASSHQGSVSGNTIYF. The chain employs TRBV18 and TRBJ1-3, with D possibly matching TRBD1 (5 bases). Germline V gene lookup returns CDR1 KGHSH and CDR2 LQKENI. The length of the CDR3 is 16 residues. The germline V and J ends were trimmed by 4 bases and 0 bases, with 13 bases remaining between them.